This T cell receptor beta chain was documented in a study of memory CD4+ T cells and cytomegalovirus serostatus. Method: immunoSEQ multiplex PCR; TCRdb's copy keeps in-frame clones and lacks some. The table lists around 53,000 clones, more than 60% of them singletons, with about 0.86% in the top ten. The CDR3 is 15 amino acids. V gave up 0 bases and J gave up 0 bases, with 9 bases separating them. Germline loops: CDR1 SGHRS, CDR2 YFSETQ. The sort gate was single viable CD3+CD4+CD8-CD45RO+ cells for memory CD4+ T cells. This clonotype was obtained from an adult in good health and CMV-seronegative. The sample taken for sequencing was memory CD4+ T cells from blood. The V call is TRBV5-1, the J call TRBJ1-1; D gene ambiguous. The DNA for the CDR3 is TGCGCCAGCAGCTTGGCGGGTCCTATGAACACTGAAGCTTTCTTT. It encodes CASSLAGPMNTEAFF.